Listed below are T cell receptor beta chains from one sample, sequenced in a study of blood T cell repertoires in COVID-19. Method: immunoSEQ multiplex PCR; TCRdb's copy keeps in-frame clones and lacks some. The repertoire holds 50,000 to 75,000 clones, with roughly 80% as singletons. Specimen: peripheral blood. The source of these receptors is an older man with active or convalescent COVID-19. Each CDR3 is given with its conserved first and last residue. A D gene is named only where the DNA matches it firmly. Size tells how often a clone was seen (once, few, many) or the class of an expanded clone, and some rows leave it out.

J	D	length	size	V	CDR3	DNA
TRBJ1-4	TRBD1	16	NA	TRBV13	CASSLRRGLANEKLFF	TGTGCCAGCAGCCTCCGAAGGGGGCTCGCTAATGAAAAACTGTTTTTT
TRBJ2-5	NA	11	NA	TRBV20-1	CSATAKETQYF	TGCAGTGCTACAGCGAAAGAGACCCAGTACTTC
TRBJ2-7	TRBD1	14	NA	TRBV25-1	CASSEFIGGSEQYF	TGTGCCAGCAGTGAATTTATAGGGGGCTCCGAGCAGTACTTC
TRBJ2-2	NA	15	NA	TRBV5-3	CARSLAPKNTGELFF	TGTGCCAGAAGCTTAGCCCCCAAGAACACCGGGGAGCTGTTTTTT
TRBJ2-1	NA	16	NA	TRBV5-1	CASSSRQTSSYNEQFF	TGCGCCAGCAGCTCGCGACAGACTAGCTCCTACAATGAGCAGTTCTTC
TRBJ2-1	NA	16	NA	TRBV7-2	CASSLVAGSSYNEQFF	TGTGCCAGCAGCTTAGTGGCGGGGAGCTCCTACAATGAGCAGTTCTTC
TRBJ1-3	NA	17	NA	TRBV4-2	CASSQARTAGAGNTIYF	TGTGCCAGCAGCCAAGCCAGGACAGCCGGAGCAGGAAACACCATATATTTT
TRBJ2-3	TRBD2	17	NA	TRBV2	CASNRWGTSGSTDTQYF	TGTGCCAGCAACCGTTGGGGGACTAGTGGGAGCACAGATACGCAGTATTTT
TRBJ1-3	NA	15	NA	TRBV19	CASSTEAFSGNTIYF	TGTGCCAGTAGTACGGAGGCGTTCTCTGGAAACACCATATATTTT
TRBJ2-7	TRBD1	16	NA	TRBV5-4	CASSRRDRGHFHEQYF	TGTGCCAGCAGCCGCCGAGACAGGGGGCATTTCCACGAGCAGTACTTC
TRBJ2-1	TRBD2	15	NA	TRBV7-2	CASSPDGGAYNEQFF	TGTGCCAGCAGCCCAGACGGGGGGGCCTACAATGAGCAGTTCTTC
TRBJ2-7	TRBD1	15	once	TRBV7-9	CASSPTDRGLQEQYF	TGTGCCAGCAGCCCAACGGACAGGGGACTTCAGGAGCAGTACTTC
TRBJ2-7	TRBD2	15	NA	TRBV5-1	CASSSFAGGRYEQYF	TGCGCCAGCAGCTCTTTTGCGGGGGGCCGCTACGAGCAGTACTTC
TRBJ2-2	NA	15	NA	TRBV13	CASSGGSGNTGELFF	TGTGCCAGCAGCGGGGGGTCGGGAAACACCGGGGAGCTGTTTTTT
TRBJ2-1	NA	14	NA	TRBV10-3	CAIKDSELYNEQFF	TGTGCCATCAAGGACAGTGAACTTTACAATGAGCAGTTCTTC
TRBJ2-5	NA	16	once	TRBV5-6	CASSSSVQGIQETQYF	TGTGCCAGCAGCTCTTCGGTCCAGGGAATACAAGAGACCCAGTACTTC
TRBJ2-2	TRBD2	12	NA	TRBV9	CASSVSGGSMFF	TGTGCCAGCAGCGTTAGCGGGGGCTCAATGTTTTTT
TRBJ1-3	NA	14	few	TRBV28	CASTAELPGNTIYF	TGTGCCAGCACCGCGGAACTCCCTGGAAACACCATATATTTT
TRBJ2-1	TRBD2	14	NA	TRBV6-5	CASTPGTSGSEQFF	TGTGCCAGCACCCCCGGGACTAGCGGAAGTGAGCAGTTCTTC
TRBJ2-3	TRBD2	18	NA	TRBV5-1	CASSLDPGLAGFTDTQYF	TGCGCCAGCAGCTTGGATCCGGGACTAGCGGGATTCACAGATACGCAGTATTTT
TRBJ2-3	NA	13	NA	TRBV11-3	CASSFSRADTQYF	TGTGCCAGCAGCTTCTCTCGGGCAGATACGCAGTATTTT
TRBJ1-6	NA	13	NA	TRBV7-9	CASSLGAGGTLHF	TGTGCCAGCAGCTTAGGGGCAGGAGGTACCCTCCACTTT
TRBJ2-5	TRBD2	13	NA	TRBV19	CASAGIGGETQYF	TGTGCCAGTGCTGGGATCGGGGGGGAGACCCAGTACTTC
TRBJ2-5	NA	15	once	TRBV5-1	CASSLAGALGETQYF	TGCGCCAGCAGCTTGGCTGGGGCGTTGGGAGAGACCCAGTACTTC